This T cell receptor (beta chain) was captured in a study of cytomegalovirus exposure and HLA in healthy donors. Study outcomes and limitations: The study put around 180 TCR beta chains on its list as cytomegalovirus-associated. In a later analysis, TCR beta V- and J-gene trimming showed a link to a missense DCLRE1C variant.

V lost 6 bases and J lost 7; bases outside the gene matches: 8. Per germline, CDR1 WNHNN and CDR2 SYGVQD (reference sequence). CDR3 length equals 14 residues. As regards this clone: The antigen is not known.

PCR used 60 Vbeta primers and 13 Jbeta primers. TCRdb keeps only in-frame clones here, not all; method: immunoSEQ multiplex PCR. This table has about 150,000 clones, approximately 80% appearing once. This TCR derives from a woman in her thirties or forties in good health and CMV-seronegative. This chain uses TRBV10-1 with TRBJ1-4, with 7 bases identical to TRBD1. Sequencing was done on a sample of PBMCs. CDR3 coding DNA: TGCGCCAGCAGGAACAGGGGAAAGTTTGAAAAACTGTTTTTT. Translation gives CASRNRGKFEKLFF.